Detailed here is one T cell receptor (beta chain). The entry originates in a study of monozygotic twins with inflammatory bowel disease. TCRdb reprocessed the 5' RACE reads and stores each CDR3 protein as one record, lacking DNA. The table gives 350,000 to 400,000 distinct CDR3 sequences; the top ten clones make up about 2.5% of it. The CDR3 is 15 residues long. The V call is TRBV12-3 or TRBV12-4, the J call TRBJ2-1; the D gene TCRdb calls, TRBD1, cannot be checked with no DNA. The sample comprised blood. The receptor's source is a human donor with ulcerative colitis or Crohn's disease, or a healthy co-twin of an affected twin (not recorded which). The CDR3 reads CASSLRTGTYNEQFF.